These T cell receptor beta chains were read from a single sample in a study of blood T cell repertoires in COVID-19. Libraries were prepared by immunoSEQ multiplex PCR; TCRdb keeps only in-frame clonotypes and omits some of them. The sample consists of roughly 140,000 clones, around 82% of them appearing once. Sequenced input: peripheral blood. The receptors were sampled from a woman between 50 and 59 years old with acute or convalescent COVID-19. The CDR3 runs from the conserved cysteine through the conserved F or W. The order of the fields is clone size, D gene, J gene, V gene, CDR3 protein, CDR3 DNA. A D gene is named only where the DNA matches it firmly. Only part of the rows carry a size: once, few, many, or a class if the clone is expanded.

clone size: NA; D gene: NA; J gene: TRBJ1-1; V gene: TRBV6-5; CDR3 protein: CASSYFPSPNTEAFF; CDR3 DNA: TGTGCCAGCAGTTACTTTCCTAGCCCCAACACTGAAGCTTTCTTT
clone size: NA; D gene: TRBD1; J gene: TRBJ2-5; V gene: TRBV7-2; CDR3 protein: CASSSGQVKGETQYF; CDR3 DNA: TGTGCCAGCAGCTCAGGACAGGTCAAGGGGGAGACCCAGTACTTC
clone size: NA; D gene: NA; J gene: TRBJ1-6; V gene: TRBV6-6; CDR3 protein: CASTSTATPLHF; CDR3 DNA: TGTGCCAGCACCTCTACCGCCACACCCCTCCACTTT
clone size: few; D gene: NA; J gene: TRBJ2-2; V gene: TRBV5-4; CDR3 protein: CASSLAELAGTGELFF; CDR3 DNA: TGTGCCAGCAGCTTGGCGGAGCTAGCTGGGACCGGGGAGCTGTTTTTT
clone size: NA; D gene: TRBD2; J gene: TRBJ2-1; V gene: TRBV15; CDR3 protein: CATRPGGGGANEQFF; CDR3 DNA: TGTGCCACCAGACCGGGAGGCGGGGGGGCCAATGAGCAGTTCTTC
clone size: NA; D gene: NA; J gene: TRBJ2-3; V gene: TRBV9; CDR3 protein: CASSVSRVTDTQYF; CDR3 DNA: TGTGCCAGCAGCGTGTCCAGGGTCACAGATACGCAGTATTTT
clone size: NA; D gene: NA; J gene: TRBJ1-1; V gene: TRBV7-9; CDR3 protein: CASSLVLGVTERTEAFF; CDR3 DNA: TGTGCCAGCAGCTTAGTGTTAGGGGTAACGGAAAGAACTGAAGCTTTCTTT
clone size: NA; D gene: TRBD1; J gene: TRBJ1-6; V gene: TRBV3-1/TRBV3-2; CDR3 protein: CASSQPGQSNSPLHF; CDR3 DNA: TGTGCCAGCAGCCAACCGGGACAGAGTAATTCACCCCTCCACTTT
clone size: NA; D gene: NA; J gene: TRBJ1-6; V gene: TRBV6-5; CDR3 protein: CASSYSIGANSPLHF; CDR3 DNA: TGTGCCAGCAGTTACTCGATTGGAGCGAATTCACCCCTCCACTTT
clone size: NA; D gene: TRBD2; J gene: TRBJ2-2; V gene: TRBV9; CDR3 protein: CASSVAGLAGGPRIGELFF; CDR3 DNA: TGTGCCAGCAGCGTAGCCGGACTAGCGGGGGGGCCTAGGATCGGGGAGCTGTTTTTT
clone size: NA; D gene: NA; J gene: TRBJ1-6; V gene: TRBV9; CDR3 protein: CASSARVPSSPLHF; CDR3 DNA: TGTGCCAGCAGCGCCCGGGTGCCGAGTTCACCCCTCCACTTT
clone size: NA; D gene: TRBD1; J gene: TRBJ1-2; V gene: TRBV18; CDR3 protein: CASSPGVPGQNIYGYTF; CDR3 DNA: TGTGCCAGCTCCCCCGGGGTACCGGGACAGAATATCTATGGCTACACCTTC
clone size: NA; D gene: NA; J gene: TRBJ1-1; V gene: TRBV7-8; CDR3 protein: CASSLVAGLQGTEAFF; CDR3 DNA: TGTGCCAGCAGCTTAGTAGCGGGACTTCAGGGGACTGAAGCTTTCTTT
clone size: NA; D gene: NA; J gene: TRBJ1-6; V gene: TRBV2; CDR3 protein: CASGSGSSYNSPLHF; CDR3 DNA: TGTGCCAGCGGAAGCGGGAGCTCCTATAATTCACCCCTCCACTTT
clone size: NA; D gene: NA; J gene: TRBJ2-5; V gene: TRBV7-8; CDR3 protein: CASSSNSYSGQETQYF; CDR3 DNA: TGTGCCAGCAGCTCCAACTCCTATAGCGGCCAAGAGACCCAGTACTTC
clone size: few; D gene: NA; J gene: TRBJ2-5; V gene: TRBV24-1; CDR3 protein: CATSEPLGGGEETQYF; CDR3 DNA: TGTGCCACCAGTGAACCCCTAGGGGGGGGAGAAGAGACCCAGTACTTC
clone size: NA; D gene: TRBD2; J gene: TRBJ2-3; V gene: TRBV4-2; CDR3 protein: CASRLAVGSTDTQYF; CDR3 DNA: TGTGCCAGCCGACTAGCTGTCGGGAGCACAGATACGCAGTATTTT
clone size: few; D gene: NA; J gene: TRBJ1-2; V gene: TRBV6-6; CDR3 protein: CASSSPAGYYGYTF; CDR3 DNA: TGTGCCAGCAGTTCTCCGGCAGGGTACTATGGCTACACCTTC
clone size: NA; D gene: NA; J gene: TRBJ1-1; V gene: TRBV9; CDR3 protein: CASSVVRSAEAFF; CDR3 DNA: TGTGCCAGCAGCGTAGTGCGGTCAGCCGAAGCTTTCTTT
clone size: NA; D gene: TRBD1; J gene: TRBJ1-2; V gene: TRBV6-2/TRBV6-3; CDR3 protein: CASSDRDSNYGYTF; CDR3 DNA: TGTGCCAGCAGTGACCGGGACAGTAACTATGGCTACACCTTC
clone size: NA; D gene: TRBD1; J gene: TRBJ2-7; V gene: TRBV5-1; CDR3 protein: CASSPGQDLSEQYF; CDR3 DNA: TGCGCCAGCAGCCCGGGACAGGATCTGAGCGAGCAGTACTTC
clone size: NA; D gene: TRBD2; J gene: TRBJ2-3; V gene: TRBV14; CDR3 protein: CASSAAGGTDTQYF; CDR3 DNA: TGTGCCAGCAGCGCAGCGGGGGGTACAGATACGCAGTATTTT
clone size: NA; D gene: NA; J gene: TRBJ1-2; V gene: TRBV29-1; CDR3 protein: CSVEMVPGATQRGYTF; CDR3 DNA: TGCAGCGTTGAAATGGTCCCTGGGGCGACTCAGAGGGGCTACACCTTC